Following are 10 T cell receptor beta chains from one sample sequenced in a study of sequential checkpoint blockade in melanoma. Documented treatment: randomized to nivolumab then ipilimumab (arm A) or the reverse (arm B). This table comes from immunoSEQ multiplex PCR, and its TCRdb copy is limited to in-frame clones, with some not included. The data hold around 34,000 clones, with approximately 86% observed a single time. The source material was CD8+ T cells sorted from blood (inferred from file names), sampled from a patient given nivolumab and ipilimumab in sequence. These TCRs come from a human donor with melanoma.

The chain couples TRBV5-6 to TRBJ1-5; the D is unclear. V was shortened by 2 bases and J by 4 bases, with 10 bases between the two germline ends. Germline values: CDR1 SGHDT, CDR2 YYEEEE. The CDR3 sequence is 14 residues long. The CDR3 spells CASSFGTVNQPQHF. CDR3 coding DNA: TGTGCCAGCAGCTTCGGCACAGTAAATCAGCCCCAGCATTTT.

The table lists this clone with a count of one. Here the CDR3 DNA reads TGCGCCAGCAGCCAAGATCAGGGGGTGAGGACTGAAGCTTTCTTT. Amino acids: CASSQDQGVRTEAFF. V and J are TRBV4-3 and TRBJ1-1; 7 bases map to TRBD1. Trimming at V came to 0 bases and at J to 5 bases, leaving 6 bases not matched to a gene. CDR3 length equals 15 residues. Germline assignment: CDR1 LGHNA and CDR2 YSLEER.

The chain recombines TRBV23-1 with TRBJ1-2, with a tentative D call TRBD1 (5 bases). TRBV23-1 is recorded as an ORF, its role being uncertain. This CDR3 spans 17 amino acids. Trimming took 4 bases from V and 1 from J, leaving 19 bases between them. The CDR3 bases are TGCGCCAGCAGTCCCCGCTCCCGGGACTGCGATAACTATGGCTACACCTTC. It translates to CASSPRSRDCDNYGYTF.

This clone was counted once. The V gene is TRBV7-8, the J gene TRBJ1-4; 7 positions agree with TRBD1. There are 15 residues in the CDR3. Germline-derived CDR1 and CDR2 are SGHVS and FQNEAQ. Losses at the gene ends were 7 bases for V and 5 bases for J; bases not matched to a gene: 10. Here the CDR3 DNA reads TGTGCCAGCACCCCGCTGGGCAGGGGGAATGAAAAACTGTTTTTT. This sequence encodes CASTPLGRGNEKLFF.

There are a few counts of this clone. This chain connects TRBV4-1 to TRBJ2-5; 10 bases line up with TRBD1. The end of the DNA aligns better with TRBJ2-7, so the J call may be wrong. This CDR3 spans 14 amino acids. In germline, CDR1 is MGHRA, CDR2 YSYEKL. The CDR3 DNA follows: TGCGCCAGCAGCCACGGGACAGGGGCCTACGAGCAGTACTTC. As protein: CASSHGTGAYEQYF.

This chain joins TRBV28 and TRBJ2-3; TRBD2 aligns across 7 bases. Germline-derived CDR1 and CDR2 are MDHEN and SYDVKM. Unmatched junction bases numbered 12, after V lost 8 bases and J lost 7 bases. The CDR3 loop spans 14 amino acids. The CDR3 loop reads CASGFSTSWYTQYF. Here the CDR3 DNA reads TGTGCCAGCGGATTCTCGACTAGCTGGTATACGCAGTATTTT.

This chain uses TRBV6-5 with TRBJ1-2; weak D call: TRBD1 (5 bases). V was shortened by 5 bases and J by 6 bases, with 16 bases between the two germline ends. In germline, CDR1 is MNHEY, CDR2 SVGAGI. The CDR3 is 14 residues long. CDR3 residues: CASSTPEGVHGYTF. In DNA, the CDR3 is TGTGCCAGCAGTACACCTGAAGGGGTTCATGGCTACACCTTC.

The CDR3 spells CASSLSSGTGETQYF. As DNA, the CDR3 is TGTGCCAGCAGTTTATCTTCTGGAACCGGGGAGACCCAGTACTTC. V and J are TRBV27 and TRBJ2-5; D ambiguous. In germline, CDR1 is MNHEY, CDR2 SMNVEV (reference sequence). The CDR3 length is 15 residues. With 0 bases removed from V and 5 bases from J, the gap between germline ends came to 13 bases.

The V gene is TRBV5-4, the J gene TRBJ2-1, with 8 bases fitting TRBD2. The ends lost 3 bases at V and 0 bases at J; junction bases unmatched: 8. This CDR3 has 17 amino acids. The germline V gene encodes CDR1 SGHNT and CDR2 YYREEE (reference sequence). The CDR3 sequence is CASSYNGGAGSYNEQFF. DNA of the CDR3: TGTGCCAGCAGCTATAACGGGGGGGCTGGCTCCTACAATGAGCAGTTCTTC.

This chain connects TRBV5-8 to TRBJ2-1, with 8 bases lining up with TRBD2. The J segment lost 5 bases and the V segment lost 6 bases, leaving 13 bases of the junction unmatched. This CDR3 spans 16 amino acids. In germline, CDR1 is SGHTS, CDR2 YDEGEE. CDR3 sequence: CASTPGGEIPDNEQFF. In nucleotides, the CDR3 is TGTGCCAGCACACCGGGGGGGGAGATCCCCGACAATGAGCAGTTCTTC.